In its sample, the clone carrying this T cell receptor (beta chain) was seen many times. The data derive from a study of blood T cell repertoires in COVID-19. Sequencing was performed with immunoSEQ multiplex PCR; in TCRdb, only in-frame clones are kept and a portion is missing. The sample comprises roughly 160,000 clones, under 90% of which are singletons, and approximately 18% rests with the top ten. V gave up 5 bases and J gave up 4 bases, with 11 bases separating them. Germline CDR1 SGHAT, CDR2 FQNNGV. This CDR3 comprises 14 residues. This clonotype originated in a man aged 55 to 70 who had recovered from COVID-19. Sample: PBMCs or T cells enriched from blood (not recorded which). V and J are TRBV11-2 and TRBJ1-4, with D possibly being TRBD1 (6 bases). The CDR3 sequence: CASSRQGYNEKLFF. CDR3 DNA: TGTGCCAGCAGCCGCCAGGGGTATAATGAAAAACTGTTTTTT.